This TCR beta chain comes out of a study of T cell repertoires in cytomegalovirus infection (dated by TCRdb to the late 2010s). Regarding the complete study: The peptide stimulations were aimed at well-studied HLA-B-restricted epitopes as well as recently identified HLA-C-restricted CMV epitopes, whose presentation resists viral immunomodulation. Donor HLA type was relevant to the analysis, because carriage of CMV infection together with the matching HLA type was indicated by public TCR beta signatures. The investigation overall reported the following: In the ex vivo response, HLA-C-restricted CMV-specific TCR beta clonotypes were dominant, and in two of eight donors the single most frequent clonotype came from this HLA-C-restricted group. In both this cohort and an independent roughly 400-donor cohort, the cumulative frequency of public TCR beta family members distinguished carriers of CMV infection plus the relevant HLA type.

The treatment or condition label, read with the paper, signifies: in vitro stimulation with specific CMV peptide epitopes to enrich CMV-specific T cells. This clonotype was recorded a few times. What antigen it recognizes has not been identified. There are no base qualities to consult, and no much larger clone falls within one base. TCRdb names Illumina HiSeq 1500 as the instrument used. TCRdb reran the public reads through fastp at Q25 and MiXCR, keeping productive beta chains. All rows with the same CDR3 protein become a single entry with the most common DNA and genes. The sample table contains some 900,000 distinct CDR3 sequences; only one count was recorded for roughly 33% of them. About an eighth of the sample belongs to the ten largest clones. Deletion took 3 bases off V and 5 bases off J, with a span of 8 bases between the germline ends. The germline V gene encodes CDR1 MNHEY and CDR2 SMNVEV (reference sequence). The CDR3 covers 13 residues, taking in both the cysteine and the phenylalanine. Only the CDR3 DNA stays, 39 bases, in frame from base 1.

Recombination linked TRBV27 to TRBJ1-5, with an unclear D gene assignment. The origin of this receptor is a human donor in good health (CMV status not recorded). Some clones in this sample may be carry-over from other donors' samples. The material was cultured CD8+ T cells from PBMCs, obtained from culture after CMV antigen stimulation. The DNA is TGTGCCAGCAGTTTGAACAGCTATCAGCCCCAGCATTTT. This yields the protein CASSLNSYQPQHF.